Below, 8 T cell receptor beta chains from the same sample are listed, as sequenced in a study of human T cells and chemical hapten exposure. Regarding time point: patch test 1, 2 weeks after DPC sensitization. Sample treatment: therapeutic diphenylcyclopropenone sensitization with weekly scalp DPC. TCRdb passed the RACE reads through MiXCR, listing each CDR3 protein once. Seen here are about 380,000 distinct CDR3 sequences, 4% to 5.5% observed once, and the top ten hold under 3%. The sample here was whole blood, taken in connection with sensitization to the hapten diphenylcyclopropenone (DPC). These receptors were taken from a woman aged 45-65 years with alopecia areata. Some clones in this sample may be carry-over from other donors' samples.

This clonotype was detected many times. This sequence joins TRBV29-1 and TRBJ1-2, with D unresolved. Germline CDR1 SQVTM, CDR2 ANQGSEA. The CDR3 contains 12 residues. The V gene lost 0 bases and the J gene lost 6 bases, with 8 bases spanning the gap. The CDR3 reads CSVEDRKDGYTF. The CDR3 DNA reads TGCAGCGTTGAAGATCGAAAGGATGGCTACACCTTC.

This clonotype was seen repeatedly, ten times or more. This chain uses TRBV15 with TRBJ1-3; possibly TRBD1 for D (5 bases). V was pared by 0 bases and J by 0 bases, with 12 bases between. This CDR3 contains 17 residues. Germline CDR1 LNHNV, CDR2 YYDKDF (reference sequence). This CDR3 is CATSRDGAAFSGNTIYF. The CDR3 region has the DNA TGTGCCACCAGCAGAGATGGGGCAGCCTTCTCTGGAAACACCATATATTTT.

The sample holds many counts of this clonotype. The CDR3 DNA sequence: TGTGCCAGCAGCCAAGGGGGGACATATATTTACAATGAGCAGTTCTTC. Translating gives CASSQGGTYIYNEQFF. This chain connects TRBV4-2 to TRBJ2-1; D is perhaps TRBD1 (6 bases). This CDR3 region has 16 residues. CDR1 and CDR2 from the germline V gene are LGHNA and YNFKEQ. The germline V and J ends were trimmed by 1 base and 4 bases, with 14 bases remaining between them.

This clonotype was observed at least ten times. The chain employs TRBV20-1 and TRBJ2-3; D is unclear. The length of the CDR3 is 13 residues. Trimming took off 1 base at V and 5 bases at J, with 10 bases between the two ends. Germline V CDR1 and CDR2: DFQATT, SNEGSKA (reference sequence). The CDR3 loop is CSARGEIGDTQYF. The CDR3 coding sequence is TGCAGTGCTAGAGGCGAAATTGGAGATACGCAGTATTTT.

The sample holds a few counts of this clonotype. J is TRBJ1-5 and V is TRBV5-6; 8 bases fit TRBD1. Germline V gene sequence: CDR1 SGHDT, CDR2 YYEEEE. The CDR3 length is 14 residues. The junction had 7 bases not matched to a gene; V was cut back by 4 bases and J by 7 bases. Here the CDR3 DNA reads TGTGCCAGCAGCCACGGGACAGGCGAGCAGCCCCAGCATTTT. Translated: CASSHGTGEQPQHF. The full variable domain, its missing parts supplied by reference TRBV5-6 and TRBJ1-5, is DAGVTQSPTHLIKTRGQQVTLRCSPKSGHDTVSWYQQALGQGPQFIFQYYEEEERQRGNFPDRFSGHQFPNYSSELNVNALLLGDSALYLCASSHGTGEQPQHFGDGTRLSIL.

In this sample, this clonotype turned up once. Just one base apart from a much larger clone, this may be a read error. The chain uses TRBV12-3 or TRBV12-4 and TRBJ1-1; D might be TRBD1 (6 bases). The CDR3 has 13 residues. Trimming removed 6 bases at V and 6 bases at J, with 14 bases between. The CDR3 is CASRRDTISEAFF. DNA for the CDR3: TGTGCCAGCAGACGGGACACAATTTCTGAAGCTTTCTTT.

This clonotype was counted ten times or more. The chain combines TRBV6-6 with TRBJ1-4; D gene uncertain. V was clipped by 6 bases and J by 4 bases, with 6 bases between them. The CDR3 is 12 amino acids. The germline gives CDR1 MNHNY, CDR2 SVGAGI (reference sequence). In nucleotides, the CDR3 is TGTGCCAGCAGAAAGGGTAATGAAAAACTGTTTTTT. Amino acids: CASRKGNEKLFF.

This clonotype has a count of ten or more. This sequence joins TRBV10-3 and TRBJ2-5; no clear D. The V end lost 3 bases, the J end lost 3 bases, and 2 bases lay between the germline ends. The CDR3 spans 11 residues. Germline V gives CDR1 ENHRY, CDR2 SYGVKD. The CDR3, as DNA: TGTGCCATCAGTGAAAAAGAGACCCAGTACTTC. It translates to CAISEKETQYF.